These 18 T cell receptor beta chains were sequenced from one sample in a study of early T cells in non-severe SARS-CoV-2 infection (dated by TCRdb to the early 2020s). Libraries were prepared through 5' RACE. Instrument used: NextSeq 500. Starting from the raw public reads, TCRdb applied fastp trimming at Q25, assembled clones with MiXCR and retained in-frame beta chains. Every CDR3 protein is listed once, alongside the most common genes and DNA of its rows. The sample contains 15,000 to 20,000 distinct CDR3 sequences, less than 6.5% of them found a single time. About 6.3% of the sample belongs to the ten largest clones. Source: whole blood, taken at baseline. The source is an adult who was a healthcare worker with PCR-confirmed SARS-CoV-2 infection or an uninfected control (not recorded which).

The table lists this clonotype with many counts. The CDR3 protein is CASSIGGSANTGELFF. CDR3 coding DNA: TGTGCCAGTAGTATAGGGGGCAGCGCGAACACCGGGGAGCTGTTTTTT. The J gene is TRBJ2-2, the V gene TRBV19; maybe TRBD1 (5 bases). Germline V gene sequence: CDR1 LNHDA, CDR2 SQIVND (reference sequence). V was clipped by 1 base and J by 0 bases, with 9 bases between them. The CDR3 totals 16 residues.

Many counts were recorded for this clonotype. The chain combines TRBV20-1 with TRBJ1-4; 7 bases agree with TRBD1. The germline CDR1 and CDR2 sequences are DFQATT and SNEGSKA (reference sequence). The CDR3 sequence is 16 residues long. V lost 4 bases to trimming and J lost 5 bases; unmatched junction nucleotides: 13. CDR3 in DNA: TGCAGTGCTATCGACCCCACGGGACAGAGGAATGAAAAACTGTTTTTT. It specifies CSAIDPTGQRNEKLFF.

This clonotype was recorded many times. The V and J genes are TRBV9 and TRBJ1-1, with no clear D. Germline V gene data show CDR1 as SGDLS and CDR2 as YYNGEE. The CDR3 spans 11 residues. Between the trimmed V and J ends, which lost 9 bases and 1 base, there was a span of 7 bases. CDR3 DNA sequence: TGTGCCACCTGGCCGAACACTGAAGCTTTCTTT. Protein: CATWPNTEAFF.

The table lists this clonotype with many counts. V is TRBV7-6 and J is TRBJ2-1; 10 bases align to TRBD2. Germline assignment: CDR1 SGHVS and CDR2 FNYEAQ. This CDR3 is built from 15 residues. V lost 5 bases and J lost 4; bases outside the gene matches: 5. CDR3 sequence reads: CASSLGLARYNEQFF. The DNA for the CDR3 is TGTGCCAGCAGCCTGGGACTAGCGCGTTACAATGAGCAGTTCTTC.

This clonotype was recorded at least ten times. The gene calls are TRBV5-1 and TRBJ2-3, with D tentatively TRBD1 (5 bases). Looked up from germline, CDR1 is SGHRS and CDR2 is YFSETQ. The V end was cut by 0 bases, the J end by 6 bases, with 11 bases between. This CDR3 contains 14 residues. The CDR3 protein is CASSLGQYRDTQYF. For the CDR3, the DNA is TGCGCCAGCAGCTTGGGACAGTATCGTGATACGCAGTATTTT.

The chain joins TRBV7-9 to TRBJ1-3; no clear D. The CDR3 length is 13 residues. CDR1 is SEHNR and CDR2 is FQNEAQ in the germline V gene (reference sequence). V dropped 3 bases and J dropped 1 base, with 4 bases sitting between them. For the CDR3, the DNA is TGTGCCAGCAGCTTCGGGTCTGGAAACACCATATATTTT. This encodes CASSFGSGNTIYF.

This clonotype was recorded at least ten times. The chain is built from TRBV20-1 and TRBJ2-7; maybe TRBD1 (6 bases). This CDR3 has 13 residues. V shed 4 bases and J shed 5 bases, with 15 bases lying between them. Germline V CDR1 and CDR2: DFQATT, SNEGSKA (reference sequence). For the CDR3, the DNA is TGCAGTGCTACCCAGGGGTTCCCCAACGAGCAGTACTTC. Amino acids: CSATQGFPNEQYF.

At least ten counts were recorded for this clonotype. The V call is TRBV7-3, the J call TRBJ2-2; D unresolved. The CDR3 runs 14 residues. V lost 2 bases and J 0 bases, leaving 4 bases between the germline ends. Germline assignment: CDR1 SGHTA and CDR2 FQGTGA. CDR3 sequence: CASSLVANTGELFF. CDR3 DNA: TGTGCCAGCAGCTTAGTGGCGAACACCGGGGAGCTGTTTTTT.

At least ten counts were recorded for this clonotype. The CDR3 DNA is TGTGCCAGCAGTAAGGACCGGGACACGACCTACAATGAGCAGTTCTTC. It encodes CASSKDRDTTYNEQFF. V usage is TRBV2 and J usage is TRBJ2-1; D is possibly TRBD1 (6 bases). CDR3 length: 16 amino acids. Germline V gene sequence: CDR1 SNHLY, CDR2 FYNNEI. Deletions cut 5 bases from V and 2 bases from J, with 16 bases between.

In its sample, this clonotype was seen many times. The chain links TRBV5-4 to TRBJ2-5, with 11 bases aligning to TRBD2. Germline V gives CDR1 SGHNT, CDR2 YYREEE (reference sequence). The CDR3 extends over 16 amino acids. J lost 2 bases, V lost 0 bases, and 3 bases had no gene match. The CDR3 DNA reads TGTGCCAGCAGCTTGGGGGGACTAGCGGAACAAGAGACCCAGTACTTC. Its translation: CASSLGGLAEQETQYF.

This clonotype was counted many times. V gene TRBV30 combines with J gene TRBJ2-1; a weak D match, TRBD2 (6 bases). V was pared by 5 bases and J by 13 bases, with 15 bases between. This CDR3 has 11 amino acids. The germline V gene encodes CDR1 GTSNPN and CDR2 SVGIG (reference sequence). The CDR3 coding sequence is TGTGCCTGGTTGGAGGGCCGCCGTCAGTTCTTC. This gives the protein CAWLEGRRQFF.

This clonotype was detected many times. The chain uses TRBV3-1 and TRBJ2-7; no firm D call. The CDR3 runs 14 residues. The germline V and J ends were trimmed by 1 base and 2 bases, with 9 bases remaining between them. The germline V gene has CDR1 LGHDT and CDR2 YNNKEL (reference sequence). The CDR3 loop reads CASSQAVAAYEQYF. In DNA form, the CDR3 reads TGTGCCAGCAGCCAAGCTGTGGCAGCCTACGAGCAGTACTTC.

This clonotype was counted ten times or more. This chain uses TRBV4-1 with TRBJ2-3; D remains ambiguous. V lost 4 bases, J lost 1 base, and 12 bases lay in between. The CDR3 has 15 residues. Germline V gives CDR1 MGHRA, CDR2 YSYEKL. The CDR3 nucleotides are TGCGCCAGCAGCCTAGGATGGGCTGGCACAGATACGCAGTATTTT. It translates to CASSLGWAGTDTQYF.

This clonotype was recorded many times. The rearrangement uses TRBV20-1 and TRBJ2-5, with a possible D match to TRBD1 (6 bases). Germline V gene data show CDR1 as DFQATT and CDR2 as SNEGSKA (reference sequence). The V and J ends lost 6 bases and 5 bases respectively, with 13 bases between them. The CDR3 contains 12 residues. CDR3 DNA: TGCAGTGCCGGAGACAGGTGGGAGACCCAGTACTTC. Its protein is CSAGDRWETQYF.

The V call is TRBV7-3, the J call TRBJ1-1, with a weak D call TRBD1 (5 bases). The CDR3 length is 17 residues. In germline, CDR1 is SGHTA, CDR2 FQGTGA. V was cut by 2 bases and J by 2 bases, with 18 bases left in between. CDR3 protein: CASSLGALSTDNTEAFF. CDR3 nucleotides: TGTGCCAGCAGCTTAGGGGCCCTAAGTACCGACAACACTGAAGCTTTCTTT.

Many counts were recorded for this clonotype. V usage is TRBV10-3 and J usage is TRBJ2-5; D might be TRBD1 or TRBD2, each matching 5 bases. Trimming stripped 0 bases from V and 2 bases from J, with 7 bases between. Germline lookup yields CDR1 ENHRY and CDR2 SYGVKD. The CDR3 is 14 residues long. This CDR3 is CAISESGGQETQYF. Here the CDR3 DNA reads TGTGCCATCAGTGAGTCTGGGGGACAAGAGACCCAGTACTTC.

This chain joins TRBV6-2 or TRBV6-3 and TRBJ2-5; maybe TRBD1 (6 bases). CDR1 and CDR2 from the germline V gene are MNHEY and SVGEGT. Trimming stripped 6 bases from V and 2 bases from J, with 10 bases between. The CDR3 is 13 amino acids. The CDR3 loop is CASRQGLQETQYF. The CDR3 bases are TGTGCCAGCAGACAGGGCCTACAAGAGACCCAGTACTTC.

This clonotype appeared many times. The CDR3 DNA reads TGTGCCAGCAGTTTAGGGGACAGGCCCACCTACGAGCAGTACTTC. It is translated as CASSLGDRPTYEQYF. V is TRBV12-3 or TRBV12-4 and J is TRBJ2-7, with 8 bases aligning to TRBD1. Trimming took 1 base from V and 2 from J; bases not matched to a gene: 4. CDR3 size: 15 residues.